This entry is about one TCR beta chain. V dropped 0 bases and J dropped 0 bases, with 11 bases sitting between them. CDR3 length equals 17 residues. CDR1 and CDR2 from the germline V gene are LGHNA and YNFKEQ. Original processing notes: For nucleated cells, counts were estimated from reference gene primer amplification. Clones were sequenced by immunoSEQ multiplex PCR, and TCRdb holds only the in-frame ones, with some missing. Clone size and the V and J calls come from that table; the DNA yielded D and trimming. The sample holds fewer than 250,000 clones, about 83% seen once. This sample stems from a study of blood T cell repertoires in COVID-19. Study in general: Acute and convalescent COVID-19 specimens originated in the United States, Italy and Spain. T cells, B-cell-depleted T cells, or PBMCs provided the cDNA or gDNA that served as material.

The rearrangement uses TRBV4-2 and TRBJ1-4; no firm D call. This sequence was found in a woman between 50 and 59 years old with acute or convalescent COVID-19. Material: peripheral blood. In nucleotides, the CDR3 is TGTGCCAGCAGCCAAGATTCATCTACTGCAACTAATGAAAAACTGTTTTTT. It yields the protein CASSQDSSTATNEKLFF.